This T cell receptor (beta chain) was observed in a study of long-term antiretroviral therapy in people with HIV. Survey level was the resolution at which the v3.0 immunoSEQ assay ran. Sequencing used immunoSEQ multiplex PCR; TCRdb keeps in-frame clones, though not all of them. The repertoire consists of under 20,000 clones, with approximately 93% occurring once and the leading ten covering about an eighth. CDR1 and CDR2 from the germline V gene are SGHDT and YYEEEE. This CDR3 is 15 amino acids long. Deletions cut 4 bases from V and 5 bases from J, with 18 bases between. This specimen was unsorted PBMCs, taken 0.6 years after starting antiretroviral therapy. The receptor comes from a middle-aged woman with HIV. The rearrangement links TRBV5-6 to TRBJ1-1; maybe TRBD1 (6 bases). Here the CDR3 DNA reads TGTGCCAGCAGCCGAGGCAGGGCTCAGGGGACTGAAGCTTTCTTT. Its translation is CASSRGRAQGTEAFF.